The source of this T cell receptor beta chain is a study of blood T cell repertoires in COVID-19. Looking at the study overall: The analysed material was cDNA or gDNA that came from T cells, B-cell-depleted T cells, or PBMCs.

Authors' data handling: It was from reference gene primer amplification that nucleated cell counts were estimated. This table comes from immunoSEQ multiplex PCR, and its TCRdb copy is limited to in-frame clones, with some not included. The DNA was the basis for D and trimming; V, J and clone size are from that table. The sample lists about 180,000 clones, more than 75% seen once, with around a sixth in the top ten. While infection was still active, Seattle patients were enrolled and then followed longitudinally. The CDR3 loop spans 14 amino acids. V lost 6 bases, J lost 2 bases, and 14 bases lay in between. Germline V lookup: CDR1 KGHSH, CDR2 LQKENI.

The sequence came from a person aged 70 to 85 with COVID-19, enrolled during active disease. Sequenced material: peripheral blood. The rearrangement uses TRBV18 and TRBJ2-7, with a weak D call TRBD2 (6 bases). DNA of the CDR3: TGTGCCAGCTCCAACGCGCGGGGACCCTACGAGCAGTACTTC. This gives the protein CASSNARGPYEQYF.